This T cell receptor beta chain was recovered during a study of blood T cell repertoires in COVID-19. Overall study: Some COVID-19 samples were acute and others convalescent; all came from the United States, Italy and Spain.

This clone appeared once. The CDR3 covers 14 residues. Germline V gene lookup returns CDR1 GTSNPN and CDR2 SVGIG (reference sequence). V shed 1 base and J shed 0 bases, with 8 bases lying between them. Using immunoSEQ multiplex PCR, the repertoire was profiled, and TCRdb retains in-frame clones only, with some absent. The data hold fewer than 350,000 clones, with approximately 89% observed a single time. This clonotype was obtained from a woman in her twenties or thirties with COVID-19, enrolled during active disease. The source material was peripheral blood. This rearrangement joins TRBV30 to TRBJ2-3; no clear D gene. CDR3 sequence (DNA): TGTGCCTGGAGTGGCGGCCTCAGCACAGATACGCAGTATTTT. This codes for CAWSGGLSTDTQYF.